This entry features one TCR beta chain sequence. There is no known antigen for this receptor. One base away there is no much larger clone; base qualities are not given. Whole blood was collected in K2EDTA tubes by collaborating institutions according to the institutions' own protocols. Collaborator samples were shipped for TCRbeta analysis as frozen whole blood, isolated PBMCs, or DNA extracted from either sample type. The data were obtained in a study of blood T cell repertoires in COVID-19 (TCRdb year 2020). Turning to the overall study: The collaborator samples originated in the United States, Italy and Spain and spanned the acute and convalescent phases of COVID-19. The material from the prospective study consisted of cDNA or gDNA derived from T cells, B-cell-depleted T cells, or PBMCs. Deeply sampled blood TCRbeta repertoires from subjects exposed to, actively infected with, or recovered from COVID-19 were included in the dataset. The repertoires were released in a freely available public database meant as a resource for research on the immune response to SARS-CoV-2. The samples were drawn from the first 160 participants of the ongoing ImmuneRACE study and from 1,254 subjects provided by 6 global collaborators. A de-identified subject ID, COVID-19 status, age in years and sex were almost always included in the sample metadata. Where available, HLA class I and class II types were obtained from metadata supplied by the sample provider rather than from assay-based typing. Here is what the overall study found, with its caveats: The quantity of clinical and demographic metadata differed by source and by participant and was supplied without curation.

TCRbeta CDR3 regions were amplified from genomic DNA using the immunoSEQ Assay, a bias-controlled multiplex PCR. Per the source publication's procedure: The number of nucleated cells in each sample was estimated by amplification of reference gene primers within the assay. Sequence reads were collapsed and filtered to measure the absolute abundance of every unique TCRbeta CDR3 rearrangement. For each sample, productive Simpson clonality was calculated by taking the square root of Simpson's diversity index across productive rearrangements. TCRdb obtained this table from immuneACCESS and retained in-frame rearrangements with V and J assigned. These tables miss some clones; where compared with another copy, unresolved V genes account for less than half of the shortfall, and the remainder is unexplained. The V and J calls and clone size were taken over from that table, and D and trimming were inferred from the DNA. Here the sample has 39,000 or so clones; around 82% occur a single time. About 39% of the sample goes to the ten largest clones.

Including the terminal cysteine and phenylalanine, the CDR3 comprises 11 residues. Only the CDR3 portion is preserved as DNA: 33 bases, with reading frame beginning at the first base. Relative to germline, V is 2 bases shorter and J is 14 bases shorter, with 10 bases between their ends. The germline V gene (reference sequence) yields SEHNR for CDR1 and FQNEAQ for CDR2. The receptor was derived from a middle-aged man with active or convalescent COVID-19. The sequenced sample consisted of peripheral blood. This chain joins TRBV7-9 to TRBJ2-1; TRBD2 is possibly the D segment (5 matching bases). The CDR3 region has the sequence CASSLTSGEFF. At the DNA level, the sequence is TGTGCCAGCAGCTTAACTAGTGGGGAGTTCTTC.